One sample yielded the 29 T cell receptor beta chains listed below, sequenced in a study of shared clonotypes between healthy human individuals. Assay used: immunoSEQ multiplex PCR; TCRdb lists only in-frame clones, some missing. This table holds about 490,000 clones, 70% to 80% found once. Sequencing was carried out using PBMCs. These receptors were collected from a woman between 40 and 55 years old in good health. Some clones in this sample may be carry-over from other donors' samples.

CDR3 residues: CASSPRGSADETQYF. DNA for the CDR3: TGTGCCAGCAGCCCACGCGGTTCGGCAGACGAGACCCAGTACTTC. V gene TRBV7-2 combines with J gene TRBJ2-5, with D unresolved. This CDR3 region has 15 residues. Per germline, CDR1 SGHTA and CDR2 FQGNSA. V lost 5 bases and J lost 5, with 18 bases in between.

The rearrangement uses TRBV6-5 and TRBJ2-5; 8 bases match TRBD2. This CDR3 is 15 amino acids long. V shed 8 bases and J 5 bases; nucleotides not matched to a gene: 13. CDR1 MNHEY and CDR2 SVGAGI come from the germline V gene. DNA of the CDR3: TGTGCCAGCGCGGGGGGCACGAGGGGAGGTGAGACCCAGTACTTC. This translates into CASAGGTRGGETQYF.

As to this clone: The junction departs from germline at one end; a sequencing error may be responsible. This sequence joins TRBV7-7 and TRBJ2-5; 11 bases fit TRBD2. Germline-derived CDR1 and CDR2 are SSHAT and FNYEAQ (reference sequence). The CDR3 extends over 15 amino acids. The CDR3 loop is CASSLMASGGETQYF. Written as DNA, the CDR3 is TGTGCTAGCAGCTTAATGGCTAGCGGGGGGGAGACCCAGTACTTC.

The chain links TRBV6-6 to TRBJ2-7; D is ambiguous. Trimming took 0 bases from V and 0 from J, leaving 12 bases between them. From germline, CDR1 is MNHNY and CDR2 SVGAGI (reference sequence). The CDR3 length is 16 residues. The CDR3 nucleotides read TGTGCCAGCAGTTACTCGAGTTTGCTGAACTCCTACGAGCAGTACTTC. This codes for CASSYSSLLNSYEQYF.

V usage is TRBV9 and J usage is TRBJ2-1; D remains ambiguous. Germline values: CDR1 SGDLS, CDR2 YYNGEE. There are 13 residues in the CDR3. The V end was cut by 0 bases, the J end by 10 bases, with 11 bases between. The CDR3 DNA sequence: TGTGCCAGCAGCGTAGATCCCTCGGGCGAGCAGTTCTTC. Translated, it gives CASSVDPSGEQFF.

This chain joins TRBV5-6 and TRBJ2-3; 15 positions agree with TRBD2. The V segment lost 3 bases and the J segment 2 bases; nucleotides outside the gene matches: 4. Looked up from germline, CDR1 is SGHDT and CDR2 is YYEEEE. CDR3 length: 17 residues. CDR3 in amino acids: CASSSGTSGRYTDTQYF. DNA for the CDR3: TGTGCCAGCAGCTCTGGGACTAGCGGGAGGTACACAGATACGCAGTATTTT.

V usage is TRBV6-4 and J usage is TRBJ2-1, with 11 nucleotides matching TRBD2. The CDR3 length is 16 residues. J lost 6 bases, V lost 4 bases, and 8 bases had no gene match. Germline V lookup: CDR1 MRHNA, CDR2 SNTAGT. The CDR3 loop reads CASSVLAGGGSNEQFF. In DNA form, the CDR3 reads TGTGCCAGCAGTGTCTTAGCGGGAGGGGGATCCAATGAGCAGTTCTTC.

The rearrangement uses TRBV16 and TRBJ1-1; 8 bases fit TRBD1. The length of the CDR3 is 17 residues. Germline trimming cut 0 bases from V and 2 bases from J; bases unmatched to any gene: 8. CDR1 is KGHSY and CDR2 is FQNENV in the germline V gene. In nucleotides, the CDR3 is TGTGCCAGCAGCCAATCAGGGCAGGGGGCCGCAAACACTGAAGCTTTCTTT. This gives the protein CASSQSGQGAANTEAFF.

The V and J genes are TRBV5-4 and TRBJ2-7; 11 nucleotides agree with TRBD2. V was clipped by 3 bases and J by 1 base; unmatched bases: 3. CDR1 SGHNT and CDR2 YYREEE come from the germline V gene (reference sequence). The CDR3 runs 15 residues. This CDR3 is CASSSSSGRSYEQYF. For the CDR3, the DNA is TGTGCCAGCAGCTCTTCTAGCGGGAGGTCCTACGAGCAGTACTTC.

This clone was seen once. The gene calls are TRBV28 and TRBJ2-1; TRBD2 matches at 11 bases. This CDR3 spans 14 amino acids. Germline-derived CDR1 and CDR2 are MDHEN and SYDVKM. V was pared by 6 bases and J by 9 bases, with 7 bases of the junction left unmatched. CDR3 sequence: CASRYSGRAAEQFF. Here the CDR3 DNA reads TGTGCCAGCAGGTATAGCGGGAGGGCCGCTGAGCAGTTCTTC.

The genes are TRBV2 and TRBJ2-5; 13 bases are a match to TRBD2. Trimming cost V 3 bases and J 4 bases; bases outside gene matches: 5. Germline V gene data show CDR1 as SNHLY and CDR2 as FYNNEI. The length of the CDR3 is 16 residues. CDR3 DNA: TGTGCCAGCAGTGAGTGGACTAGCGGGAGTGGAGAGACCCAGTACTTC. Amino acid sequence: CASSEWTSGSGETQYF.

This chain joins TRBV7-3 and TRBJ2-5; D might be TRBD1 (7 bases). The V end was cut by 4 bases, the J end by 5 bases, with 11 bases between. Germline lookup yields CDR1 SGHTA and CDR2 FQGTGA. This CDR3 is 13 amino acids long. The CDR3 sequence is CASSSTGRETQYF. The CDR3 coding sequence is TGTGCCAGCAGCTCGACAGGGAGGGAGACCCAGTACTTC.

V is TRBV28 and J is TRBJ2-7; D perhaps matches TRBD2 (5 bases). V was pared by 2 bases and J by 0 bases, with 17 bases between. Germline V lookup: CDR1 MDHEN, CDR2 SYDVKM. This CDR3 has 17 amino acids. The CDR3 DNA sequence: TGTGCCAGCAGTTTAGCATTTAGCGTCCCCAGCTCCTACGAGCAGTACTTC. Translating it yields CASSLAFSVPSSYEQYF.

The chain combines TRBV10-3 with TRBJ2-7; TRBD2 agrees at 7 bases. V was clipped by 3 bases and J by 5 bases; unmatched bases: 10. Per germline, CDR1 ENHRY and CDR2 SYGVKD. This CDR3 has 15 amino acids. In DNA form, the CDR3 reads TGTGCCATCAGTGACCCCGGGAGGCCTGAAGACGAGCAGTACTTC. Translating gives CAISDPGRPEDEQYF.

The CDR3 bases are TGTGCCAGCACCTGGGAAGGGACTGAATACGAGCAGTACTTC. Encoded protein: CASTWEGTEYEQYF. The V and J genes are TRBV2 and TRBJ2-7; possible D gene TRBD2, 6 bases. Trimming left V 7 bases short and J 4 bases short, with 17 bases between. The germline gives CDR1 SNHLY, CDR2 FYNNEI. The CDR3 consists of 14 residues.

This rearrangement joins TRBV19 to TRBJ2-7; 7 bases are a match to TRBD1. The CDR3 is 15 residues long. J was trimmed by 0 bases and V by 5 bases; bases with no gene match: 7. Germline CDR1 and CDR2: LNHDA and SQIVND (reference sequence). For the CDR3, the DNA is TGTGCCAGTAGTCGAATCCGGGACAGCTCCTACGAGCAGTACTTC. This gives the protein CASSRIRDSSYEQYF.

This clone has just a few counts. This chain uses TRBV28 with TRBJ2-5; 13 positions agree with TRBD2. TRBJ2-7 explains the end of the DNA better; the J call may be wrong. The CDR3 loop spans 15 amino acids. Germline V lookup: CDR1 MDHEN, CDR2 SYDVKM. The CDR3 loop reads CASRPGTSGISEQYF. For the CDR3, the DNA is TGTGCCAGCAGACCCGGGACTAGCGGGATCTCCGAGCAGTACTTC.

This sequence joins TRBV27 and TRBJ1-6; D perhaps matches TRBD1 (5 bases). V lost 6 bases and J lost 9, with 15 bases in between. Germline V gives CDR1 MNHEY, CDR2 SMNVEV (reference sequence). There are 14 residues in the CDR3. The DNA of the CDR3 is TGTGCCAGCAGCCCGACCCCTAGGGGTTCACCCCTCCACTTT. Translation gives CASSPTPRGSPLHF.

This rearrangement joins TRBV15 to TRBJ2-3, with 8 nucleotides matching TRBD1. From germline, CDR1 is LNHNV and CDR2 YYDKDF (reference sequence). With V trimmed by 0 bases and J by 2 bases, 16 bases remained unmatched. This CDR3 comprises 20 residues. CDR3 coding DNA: TGTGCCACCAGCAGAGAATTGGGACAGGTGTTTACGGGGACCACAGATACGCAGTATTTT. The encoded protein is CATSRELGQVFTGTTDTQYF.

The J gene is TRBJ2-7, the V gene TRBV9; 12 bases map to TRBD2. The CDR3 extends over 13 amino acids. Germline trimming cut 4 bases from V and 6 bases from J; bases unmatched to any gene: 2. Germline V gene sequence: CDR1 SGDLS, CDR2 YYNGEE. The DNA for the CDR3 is TGTGCCAGCAGCACGACTAGCGGGAGCGAGCAGTACTTC. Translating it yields CASSTTSGSEQYF.

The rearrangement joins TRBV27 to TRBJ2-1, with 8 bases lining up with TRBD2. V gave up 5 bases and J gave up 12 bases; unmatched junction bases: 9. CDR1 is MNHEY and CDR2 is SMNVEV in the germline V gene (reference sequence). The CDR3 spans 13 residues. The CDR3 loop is CASSRDSGIRQFF. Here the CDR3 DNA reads TGTGCCAGCAGTCGAGATAGCGGGATTAGGCAGTTCTTC.

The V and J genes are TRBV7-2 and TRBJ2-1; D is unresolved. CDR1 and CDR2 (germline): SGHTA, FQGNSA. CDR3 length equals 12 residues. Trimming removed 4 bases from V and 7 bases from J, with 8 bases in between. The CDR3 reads CASSSSWNEQFF. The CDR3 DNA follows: TGTGCCAGCAGCTCCTCTTGGAATGAGCAGTTCTTC.

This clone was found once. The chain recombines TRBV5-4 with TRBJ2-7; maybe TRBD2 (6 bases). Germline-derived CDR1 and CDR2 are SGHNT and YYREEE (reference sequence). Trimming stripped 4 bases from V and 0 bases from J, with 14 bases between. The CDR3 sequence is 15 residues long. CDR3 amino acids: CASSTSSAHSYEQYF. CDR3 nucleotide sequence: TGTGCCAGCAGCACCTCTAGCGCCCACTCCTACGAGCAGTACTTC.

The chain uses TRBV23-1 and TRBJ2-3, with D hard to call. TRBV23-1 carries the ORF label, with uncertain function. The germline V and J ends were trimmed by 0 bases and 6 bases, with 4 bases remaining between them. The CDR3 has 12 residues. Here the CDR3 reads CASSQSGDTQYF. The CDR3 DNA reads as TGCGCCAGCAGTCAATCAGGGGATACGCAGTATTTT.

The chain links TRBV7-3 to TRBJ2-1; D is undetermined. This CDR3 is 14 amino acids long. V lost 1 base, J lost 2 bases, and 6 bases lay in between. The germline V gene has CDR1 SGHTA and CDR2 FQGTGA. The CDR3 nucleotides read TGTGCCAGCAGCTTAAACAGAGCCTACAATGAGCAGTTCTTC. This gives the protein CASSLNRAYNEQFF.

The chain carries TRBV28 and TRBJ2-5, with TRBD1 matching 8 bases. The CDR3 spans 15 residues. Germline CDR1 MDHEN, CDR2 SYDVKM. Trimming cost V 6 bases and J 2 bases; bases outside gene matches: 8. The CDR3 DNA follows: TGTGCCAGCAGCCAAGGGACAGGCCGGCAAGAGACCCAGTACTTC. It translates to CASSQGTGRQETQYF. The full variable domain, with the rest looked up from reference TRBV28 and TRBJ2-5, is DVKVTQSSRYLVKRTGEKVFLECVQDMDHENMFWYRQDPGLGLRLIYFSYDVKMKEKGDIPEGYSVSREKKERFSLILESASTNQTSMYLCASSQGTGRQETQYFGPGTRLLVL.

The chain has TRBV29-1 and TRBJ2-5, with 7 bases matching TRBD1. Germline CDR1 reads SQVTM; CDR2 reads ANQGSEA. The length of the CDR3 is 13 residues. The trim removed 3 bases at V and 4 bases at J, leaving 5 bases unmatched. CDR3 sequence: CSVDWAGGETQYF. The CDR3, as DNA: TGCAGCGTTGACTGGGCAGGGGGAGAGACCCAGTACTTC.

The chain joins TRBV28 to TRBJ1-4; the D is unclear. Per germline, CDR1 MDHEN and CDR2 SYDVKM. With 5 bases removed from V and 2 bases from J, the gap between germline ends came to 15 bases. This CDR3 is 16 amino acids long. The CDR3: CASSLPGGRTNEKLFF. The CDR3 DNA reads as TGTGCCAGCAGTCTTCCGGGTGGGCGGACTAATGAAAAACTGTTTTTT.

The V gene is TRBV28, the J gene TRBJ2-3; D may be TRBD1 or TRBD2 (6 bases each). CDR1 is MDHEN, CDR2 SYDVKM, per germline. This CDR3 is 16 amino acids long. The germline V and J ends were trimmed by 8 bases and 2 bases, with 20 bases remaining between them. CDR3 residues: CASPPLGGPLTDTQYF. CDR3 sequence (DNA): TGTGCCAGCCCTCCTCTCGGGGGCCCCCTCACAGATACGCAGTATTTT.